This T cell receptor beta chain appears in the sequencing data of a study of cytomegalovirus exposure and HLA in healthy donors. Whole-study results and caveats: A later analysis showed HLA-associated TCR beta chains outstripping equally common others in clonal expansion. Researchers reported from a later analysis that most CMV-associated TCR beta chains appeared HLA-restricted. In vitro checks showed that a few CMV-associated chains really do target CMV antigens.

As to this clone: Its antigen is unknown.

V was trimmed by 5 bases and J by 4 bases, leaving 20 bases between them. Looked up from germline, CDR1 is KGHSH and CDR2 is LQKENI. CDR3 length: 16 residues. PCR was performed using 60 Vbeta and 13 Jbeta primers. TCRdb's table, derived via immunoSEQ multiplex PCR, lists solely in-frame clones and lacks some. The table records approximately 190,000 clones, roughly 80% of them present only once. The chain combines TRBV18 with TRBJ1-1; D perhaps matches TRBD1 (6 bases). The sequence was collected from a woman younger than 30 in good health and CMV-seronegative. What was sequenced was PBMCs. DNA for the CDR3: TGTGCCAGCTCATGGGACACGGGGATCTTCGGCACTGAAGCTTTCTTT. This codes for CASSWDTGIFGTEAFF.